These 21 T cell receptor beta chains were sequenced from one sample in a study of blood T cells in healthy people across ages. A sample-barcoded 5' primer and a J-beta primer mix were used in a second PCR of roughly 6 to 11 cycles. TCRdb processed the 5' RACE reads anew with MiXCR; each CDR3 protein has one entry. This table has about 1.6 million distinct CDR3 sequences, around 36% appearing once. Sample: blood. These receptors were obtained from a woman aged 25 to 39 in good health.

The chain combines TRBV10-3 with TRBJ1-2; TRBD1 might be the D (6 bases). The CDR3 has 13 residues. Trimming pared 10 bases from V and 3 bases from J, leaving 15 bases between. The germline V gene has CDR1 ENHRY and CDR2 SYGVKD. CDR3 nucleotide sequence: TGTGCCACCGCGGCAGAGGGGGACTATGGCTACACCTTC. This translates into CATAAEGDYGYTF.

CDR3 sequence: CASSWPSGVNTGELFF. CDR3 coding DNA: TGCGCCAGCAGCTGGCCTAGCGGGGTGAACACCGGGGAGCTGTTTTTT. The chain couples TRBV5-1 to TRBJ2-2, with TRBD2 matching over 9 bases. This CDR3 has 16 residues. Germline V gene data show CDR1 as SGHRS and CDR2 as YFSETQ. V lost 3 bases to trimming and J lost 1 base; unmatched junction nucleotides: 4.

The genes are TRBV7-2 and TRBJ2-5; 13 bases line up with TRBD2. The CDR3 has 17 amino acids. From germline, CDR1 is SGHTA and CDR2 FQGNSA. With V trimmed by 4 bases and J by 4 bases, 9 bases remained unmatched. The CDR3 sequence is CASSSRRLAGGGETQYF. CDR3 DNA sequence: TGTGCCAGCAGCTCAAGACGACTAGCGGGGGGAGGAGAGACCCAGTACTTC.

CDR3 loop: CSATPLVRADTQYF. In DNA, the CDR3 is TGCAGTGCCACCCCCCTAGTTCGGGCAGATACGCAGTATTTT. The chain has TRBV20-1 and TRBJ2-3; D is unresolved. CDR1 DFQATT and CDR2 SNEGSKA come from the germline V gene (reference sequence). The CDR3 sequence is 14 residues long. V shed 6 bases and J shed 4 bases, with 17 bases lying between them.

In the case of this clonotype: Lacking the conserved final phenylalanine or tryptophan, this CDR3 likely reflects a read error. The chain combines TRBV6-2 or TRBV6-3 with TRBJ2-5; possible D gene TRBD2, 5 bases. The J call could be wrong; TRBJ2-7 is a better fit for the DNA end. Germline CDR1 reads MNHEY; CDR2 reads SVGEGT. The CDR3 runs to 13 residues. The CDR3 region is CASSTAGNYEQYS. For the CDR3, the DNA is TGTGCCAGCAGTACCGCCGGGAACTACGAGCAGTACTCC.

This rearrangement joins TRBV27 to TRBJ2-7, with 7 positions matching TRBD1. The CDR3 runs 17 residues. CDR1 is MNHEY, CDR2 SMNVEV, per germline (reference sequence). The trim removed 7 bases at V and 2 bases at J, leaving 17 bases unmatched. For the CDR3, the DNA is TGTGCCAGCACCAAACCGCTAGGACAGGCTAAAACCTACGAGCAGTACTTC. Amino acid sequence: CASTKPLGQAKTYEQYF.

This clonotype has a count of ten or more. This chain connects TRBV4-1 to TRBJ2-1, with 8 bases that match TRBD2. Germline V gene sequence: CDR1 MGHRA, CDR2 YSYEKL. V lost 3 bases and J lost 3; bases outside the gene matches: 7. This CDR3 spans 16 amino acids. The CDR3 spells CASSHPTSGYYNEQFF. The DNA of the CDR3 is TGCGCCAGCAGCCACCCTACTAGCGGTTACTACAATGAGCAGTTCTTC.

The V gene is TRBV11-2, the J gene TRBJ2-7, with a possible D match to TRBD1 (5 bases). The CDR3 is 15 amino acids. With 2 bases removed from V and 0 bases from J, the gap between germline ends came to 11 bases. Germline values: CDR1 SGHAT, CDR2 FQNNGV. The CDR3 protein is CASSLFPGNSYEQYF. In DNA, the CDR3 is TGTGCCAGCAGCTTATTCCCAGGGAACTCCTACGAGCAGTACTTC.

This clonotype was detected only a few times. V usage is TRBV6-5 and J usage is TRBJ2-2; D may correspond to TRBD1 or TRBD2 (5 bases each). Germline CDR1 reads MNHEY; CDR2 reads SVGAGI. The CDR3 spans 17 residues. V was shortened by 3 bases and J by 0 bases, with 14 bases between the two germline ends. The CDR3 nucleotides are TGTGCCAGCAGTTATCCGACACGGGGCACGAACACCGGGGAGCTGTTTTTT. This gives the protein CASSYPTRGTNTGELFF.

The CDR3 sequence: CASRATINEQFF. In DNA form, the CDR3 reads TGCGCCAGCAGAGCGACTATCAATGAGCAGTTCTTC. The rearrangement uses TRBV5-1 and TRBJ2-1, with TRBD2 as a possible D gene (5 bases). The germline V gene encodes CDR1 SGHRS and CDR2 YFSETQ. Deletions cut 5 bases from V and 6 bases from J, with 9 bases between. There are 12 residues in the CDR3.

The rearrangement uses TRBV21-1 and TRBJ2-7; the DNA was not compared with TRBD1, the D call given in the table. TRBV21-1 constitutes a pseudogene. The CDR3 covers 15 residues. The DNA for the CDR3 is TGTGCCAGCAGCAAATTCTTGGACAGACCGGGGGAGCAGTACTTC. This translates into CASSKFLDRPGEQYF.

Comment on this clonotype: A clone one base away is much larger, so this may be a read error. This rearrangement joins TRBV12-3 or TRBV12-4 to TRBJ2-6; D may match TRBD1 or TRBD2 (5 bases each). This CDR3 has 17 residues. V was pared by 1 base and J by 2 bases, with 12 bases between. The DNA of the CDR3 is TGTGCCAGCAGTTTAGGGGGACGGGCAGCTGGGGCCAACGTCCTGACTTTC. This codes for CASSLGGRAAGANVLTF.

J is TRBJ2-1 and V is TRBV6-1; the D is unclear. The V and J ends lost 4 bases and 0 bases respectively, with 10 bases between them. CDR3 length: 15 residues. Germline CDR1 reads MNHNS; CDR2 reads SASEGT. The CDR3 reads CASSGFAHSYNEQFF. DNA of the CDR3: TGTGCCAGCAGTGGGTTCGCCCACTCCTACAATGAGCAGTTCTTC.

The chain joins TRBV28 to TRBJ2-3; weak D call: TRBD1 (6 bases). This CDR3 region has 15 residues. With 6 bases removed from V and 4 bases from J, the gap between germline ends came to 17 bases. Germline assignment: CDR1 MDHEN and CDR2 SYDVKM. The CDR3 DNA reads TGTGCCAGCAGCCGTTACAGGGAAGTTTCAGATACGCAGTATTTT. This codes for CASSRYREVSDTQYF.

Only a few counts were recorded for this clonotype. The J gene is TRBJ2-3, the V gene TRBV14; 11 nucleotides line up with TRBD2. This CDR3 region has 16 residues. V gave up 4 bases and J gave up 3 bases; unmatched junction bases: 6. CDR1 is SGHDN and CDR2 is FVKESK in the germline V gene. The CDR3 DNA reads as TGTGCCAGCAGCCCCCCGATAGCGGGGGGGACAGATACGCAGTATTTT. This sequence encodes CASSPPIAGGTDTQYF.

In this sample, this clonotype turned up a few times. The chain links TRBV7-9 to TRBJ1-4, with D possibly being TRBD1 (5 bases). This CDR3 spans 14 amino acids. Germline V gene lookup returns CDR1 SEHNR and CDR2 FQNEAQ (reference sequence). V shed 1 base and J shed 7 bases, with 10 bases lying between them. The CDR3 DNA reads TGTGCCAGCAGCTTAGGTGGGGGAGTTGAAAAACTGTTTTTT. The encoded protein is CASSLGGGVEKLFF.

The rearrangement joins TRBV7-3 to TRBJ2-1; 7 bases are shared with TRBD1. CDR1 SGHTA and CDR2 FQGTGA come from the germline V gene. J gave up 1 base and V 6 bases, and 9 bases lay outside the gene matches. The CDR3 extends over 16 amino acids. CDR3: CASRSTGDRSYNEQFF. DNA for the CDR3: TGTGCCAGCAGGTCTACAGGGGATCGGTCCTACAATGAGCAGTTCTTC.

CDR3 region: CSVLPLLTNTEAFF. The CDR3 DNA sequence: TGCAGCGTTCTCCCCTTATTGACGAACACTGAAGCTTTCTTT. This chain joins TRBV29-1 and TRBJ1-1; no clear D. V lost 5 bases and J 1 base, leaving 14 bases between the germline ends. CDR1 and CDR2 from the germline V gene are SQVTM and ANQGSEA. CDR3 length equals 14 residues.

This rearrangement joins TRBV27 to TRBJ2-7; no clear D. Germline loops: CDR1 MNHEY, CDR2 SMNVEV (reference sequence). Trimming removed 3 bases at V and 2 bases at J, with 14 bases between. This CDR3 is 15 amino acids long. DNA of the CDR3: TGTGCCAGCAGTTTCTTGCACAGCAAAGCCTACGAGCAGTACTTC. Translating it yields CASSFLHSKAYEQYF.

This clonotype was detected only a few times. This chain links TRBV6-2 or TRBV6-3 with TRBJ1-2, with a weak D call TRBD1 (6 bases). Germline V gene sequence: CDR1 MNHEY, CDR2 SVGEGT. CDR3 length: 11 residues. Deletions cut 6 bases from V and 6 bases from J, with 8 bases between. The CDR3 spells CASRGGDGYTF. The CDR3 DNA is TGTGCCAGCAGAGGGGGGGATGGCTACACCTTC.

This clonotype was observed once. In DNA form, the CDR3 reads TGTGCCACCAGTGATCTGGCCAAATTCAATGAGCAGTTCTTC. It is translated as CATSDLAKFNEQFF. The V and J genes are TRBV24-1 and TRBJ2-1; no reliable D call. Trimming pared 3 bases from V and 6 bases from J, leaving 11 bases between. Germline loops: CDR1 KGHDR, CDR2 SFDVKD. This CDR3 region has 14 residues.